This T cell receptor (beta chain) was observed in a study of technical replicates of blood from a handful of donors. Libraries were prepared by immunoSEQ multiplex PCR; TCRdb keeps only in-frame clonotypes and omits some of them. The sample carries under 110,000 clones, roughly 95% recorded once. CDR3 length equals 14 residues. Germline CDR1 reads MNHEY; CDR2 reads SMNVEV (reference sequence). Trimming pared 3 bases from V and 5 bases from J, leaving 10 bases between. This chain connects TRBV27 to TRBJ1-4; D remains ambiguous. Material for sequencing was T cells isolated from PBMCs. The TCR was taken from a human donor in good health. The CDR3 here is CASSFRGQNEKLFF. CDR3 sequence (DNA): TGTGCCAGCAGTTTCAGAGGGCAGAATGAAAAACTGTTTTTT. The variable domain in full, completed from reference TRBV27 and TRBJ1-4, reads EAQVTQNPRYLITVTGKKLTVTCSQNMNHEYMSWYRQDPGLGLRQIYYSMNVEVTDKGDVPEGYKVSRKEKRNFPLILESPSPNQTSLYFCASSFRGQNEKLFFGSGTQLSVL.